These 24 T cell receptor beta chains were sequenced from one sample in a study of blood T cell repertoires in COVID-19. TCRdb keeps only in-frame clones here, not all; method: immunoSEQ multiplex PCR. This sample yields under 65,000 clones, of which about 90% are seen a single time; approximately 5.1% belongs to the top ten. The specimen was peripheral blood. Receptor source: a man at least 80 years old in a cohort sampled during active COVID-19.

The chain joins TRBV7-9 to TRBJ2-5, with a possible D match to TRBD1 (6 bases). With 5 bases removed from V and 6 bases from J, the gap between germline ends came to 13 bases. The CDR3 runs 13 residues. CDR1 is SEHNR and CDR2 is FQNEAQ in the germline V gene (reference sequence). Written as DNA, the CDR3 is TGTGCCAGCAGCCTACAGGGCCTCCAGACCCAGTACTTC. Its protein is CASSLQGLQTQYF.

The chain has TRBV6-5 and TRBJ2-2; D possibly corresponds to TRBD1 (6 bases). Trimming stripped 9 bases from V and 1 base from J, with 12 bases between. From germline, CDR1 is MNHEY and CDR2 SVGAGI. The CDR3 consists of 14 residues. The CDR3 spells CASNEGGNTGELFF. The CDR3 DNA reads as TGTGCCAGTAACGAAGGGGGGAACACCGGGGAGCTGTTTTTT.

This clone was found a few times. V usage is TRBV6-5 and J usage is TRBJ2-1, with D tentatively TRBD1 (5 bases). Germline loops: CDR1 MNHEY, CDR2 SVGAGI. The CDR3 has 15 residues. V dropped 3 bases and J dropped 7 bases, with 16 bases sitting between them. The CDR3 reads CASSYQGQKGNEQFF. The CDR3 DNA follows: TGTGCCAGCAGTTATCAGGGCCAAAAGGGGAATGAGCAGTTCTTC.

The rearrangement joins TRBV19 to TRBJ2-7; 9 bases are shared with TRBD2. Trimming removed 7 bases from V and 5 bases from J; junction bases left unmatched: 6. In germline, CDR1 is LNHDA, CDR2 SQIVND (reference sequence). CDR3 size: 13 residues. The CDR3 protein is CASMSSGAHEQYF. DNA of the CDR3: TGTGCCAGTATGTCTAGCGGGGCGCACGAGCAGTACTTC.

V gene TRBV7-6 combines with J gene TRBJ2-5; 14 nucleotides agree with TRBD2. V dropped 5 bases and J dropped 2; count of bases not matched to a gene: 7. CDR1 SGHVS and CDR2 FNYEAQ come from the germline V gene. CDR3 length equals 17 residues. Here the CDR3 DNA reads TGTGCCAGCAGCCAGGGTGGACTAGCGGGAGGTCAAGAGACCCAGTACTTC. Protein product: CASSQGGLAGGQETQYF. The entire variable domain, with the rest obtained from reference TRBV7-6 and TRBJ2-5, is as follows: GAGVSQSPRYKVTKRGQDVALRCDPISGHVSLYWYRQALGQGPEFLTYFNYEAQQDKSGLPNDRFSAERPEGSISTLTIQRTEQRDSAMYRCASSQGGLAGGQETQYFGPGTRLLVL.

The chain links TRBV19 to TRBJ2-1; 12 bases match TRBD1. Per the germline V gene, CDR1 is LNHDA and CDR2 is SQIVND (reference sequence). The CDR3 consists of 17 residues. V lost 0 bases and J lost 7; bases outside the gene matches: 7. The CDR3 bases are TGTGCCAGTAGTATAGAAGGGGGGACAGGGGGCTGGAATGAGCAGTTCTTC. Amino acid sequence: CASSIEGGTGGWNEQFF.

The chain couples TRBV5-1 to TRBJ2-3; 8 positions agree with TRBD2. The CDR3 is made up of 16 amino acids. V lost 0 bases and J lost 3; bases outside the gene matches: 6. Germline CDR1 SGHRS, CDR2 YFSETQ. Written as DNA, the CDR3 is TGCGCCAGCAGCTTGGGAGCGGGGGTTAAGACAGATACGCAGTATTTT. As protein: CASSLGAGVKTDTQYF.

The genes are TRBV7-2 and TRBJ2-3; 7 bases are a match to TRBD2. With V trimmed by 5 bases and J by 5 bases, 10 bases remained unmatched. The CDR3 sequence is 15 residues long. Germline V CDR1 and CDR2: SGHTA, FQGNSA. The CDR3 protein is CASSGLVSSRDTQYF. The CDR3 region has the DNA TGTGCCAGCAGCGGACTAGTCAGCTCTAGAGATACGCAGTATTTT.

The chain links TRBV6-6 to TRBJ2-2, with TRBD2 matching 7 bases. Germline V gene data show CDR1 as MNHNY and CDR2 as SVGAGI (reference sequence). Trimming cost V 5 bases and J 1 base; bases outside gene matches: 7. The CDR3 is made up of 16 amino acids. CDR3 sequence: CASSPVLAGNTGELFF. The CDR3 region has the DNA TGTGCCAGCAGTCCTGTGTTAGCGGGGAACACCGGGGAGCTGTTTTTT.

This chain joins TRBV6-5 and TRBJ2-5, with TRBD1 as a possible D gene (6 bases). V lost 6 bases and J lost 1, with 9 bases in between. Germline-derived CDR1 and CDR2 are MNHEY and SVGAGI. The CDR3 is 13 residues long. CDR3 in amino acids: CASRGQSQETQYF. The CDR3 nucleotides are TGTGCCAGCAGAGGACAGTCCCAAGAGACCCAGTACTTC.

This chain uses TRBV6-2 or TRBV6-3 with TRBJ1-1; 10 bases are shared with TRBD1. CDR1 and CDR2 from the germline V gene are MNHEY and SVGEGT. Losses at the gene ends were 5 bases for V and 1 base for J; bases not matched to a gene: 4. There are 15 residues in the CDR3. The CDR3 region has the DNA TGTGCCAGCAGTACCTGGACAGGGGGGAACACTGAAGCTTTCTTT. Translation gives CASSTWTGGNTEAFF.

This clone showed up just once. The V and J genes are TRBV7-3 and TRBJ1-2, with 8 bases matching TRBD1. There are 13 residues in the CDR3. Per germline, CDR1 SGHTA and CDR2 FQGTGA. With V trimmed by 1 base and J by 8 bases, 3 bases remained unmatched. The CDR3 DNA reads TGTGCCAGCAGCTTAATCAGGGGGCACGGCTACACCTTC. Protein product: CASSLIRGHGYTF.

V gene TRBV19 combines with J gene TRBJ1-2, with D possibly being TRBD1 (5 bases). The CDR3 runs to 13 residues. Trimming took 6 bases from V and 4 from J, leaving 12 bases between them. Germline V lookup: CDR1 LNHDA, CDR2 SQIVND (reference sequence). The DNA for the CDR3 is TGTGCCAGTAGAAAGACAGCCTCCTATGGCTACACCTTC. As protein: CASRKTASYGYTF.

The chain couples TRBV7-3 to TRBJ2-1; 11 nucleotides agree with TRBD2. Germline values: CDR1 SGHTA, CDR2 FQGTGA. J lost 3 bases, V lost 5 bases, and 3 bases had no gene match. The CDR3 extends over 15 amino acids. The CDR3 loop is CASSPGTSGYNEQFF. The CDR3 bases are TGTGCCAGCAGCCCCGGGACTAGCGGCTACAATGAGCAGTTCTTC.

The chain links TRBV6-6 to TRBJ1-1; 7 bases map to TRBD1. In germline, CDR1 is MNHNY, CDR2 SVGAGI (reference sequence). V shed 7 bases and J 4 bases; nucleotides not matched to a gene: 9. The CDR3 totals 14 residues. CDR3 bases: TGTGCCAGCACTCTTGACAGGGCGGGCACTGAAGCTTTCTTT. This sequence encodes CASTLDRAGTEAFF.

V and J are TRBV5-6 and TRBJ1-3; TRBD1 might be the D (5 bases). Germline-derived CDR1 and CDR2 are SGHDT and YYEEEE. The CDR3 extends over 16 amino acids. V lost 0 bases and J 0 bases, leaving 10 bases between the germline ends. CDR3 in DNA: TGTGCCAGCAGCTTGGAGGGGTACATCTCTGGAAACACCATATATTTT. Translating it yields CASSLEGYISGNTIYF.

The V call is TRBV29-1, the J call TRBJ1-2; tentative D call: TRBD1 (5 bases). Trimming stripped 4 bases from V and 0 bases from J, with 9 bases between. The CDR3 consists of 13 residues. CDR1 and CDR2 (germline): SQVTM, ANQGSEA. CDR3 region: CSVGQGTNYGYTF. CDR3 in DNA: TGCAGCGTTGGGCAGGGTACTAACTATGGCTACACCTTC.

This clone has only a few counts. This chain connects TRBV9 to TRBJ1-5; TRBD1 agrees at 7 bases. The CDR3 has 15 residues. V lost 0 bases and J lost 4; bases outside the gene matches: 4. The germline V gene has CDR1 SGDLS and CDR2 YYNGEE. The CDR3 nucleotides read TGTGCCAGCAGCGTAGAGGGGGCATATAATCAGCCCCAGCATTTT. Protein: CASSVEGAYNQPQHF.

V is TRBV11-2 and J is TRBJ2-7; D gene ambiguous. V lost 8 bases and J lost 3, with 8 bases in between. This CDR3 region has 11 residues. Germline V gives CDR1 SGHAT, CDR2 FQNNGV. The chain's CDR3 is CASGYHYEQYF. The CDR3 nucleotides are TGTGCCAGCGGCTATCACTACGAGCAGTACTTC.

CDR3 bases: TGTGCCAGCAGCATCATCGGGATCAACTACAATGAGCAGTTCTTC. Its protein product is CASSIIGINYNEQFF. V is TRBV7-9 and J is TRBJ2-1; D is possibly TRBD2 (5 bases). This CDR3 spans 15 amino acids. Germline CDR1 SEHNR, CDR2 FQNEAQ (reference sequence). The V gene lost 5 bases and the J gene lost 3 bases, with 14 bases spanning the gap.

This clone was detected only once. CDR3 sequence: CASSPSIGATEAFF. The DNA of the CDR3 is TGTGCCAGCTCACCATCCATAGGGGCCACTGAAGCTTTCTTT. V and J are TRBV18 and TRBJ1-1; D might be TRBD1 (5 bases). The CDR3 has 14 residues. Trimming cost V 2 bases and J 4 bases, with 11 bases left between them. CDR1 is KGHSH, CDR2 LQKENI, per germline.

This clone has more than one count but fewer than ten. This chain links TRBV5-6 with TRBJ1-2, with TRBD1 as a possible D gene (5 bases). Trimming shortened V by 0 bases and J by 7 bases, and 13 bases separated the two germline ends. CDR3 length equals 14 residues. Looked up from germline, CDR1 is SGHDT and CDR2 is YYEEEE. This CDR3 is CASSLEFGGAGYTF. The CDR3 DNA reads TGTGCCAGCAGCTTGGAGTTCGGAGGGGCTGGCTACACCTTC.

The CDR3 region has the DNA TGTGCCAGCAGCCAAGAGGGCGGGAAAACCGGGGAGCTGTTTTTT. This encodes CASSQEGGKTGELFF. The chain joins TRBV4-2 to TRBJ2-2; D is perhaps TRBD2 (6 bases). From germline, CDR1 is LGHNA and CDR2 YNFKEQ. V dropped 0 bases and J dropped 5 bases, with 10 bases sitting between them. CDR3 size: 15 residues.

CDR3 nucleotide sequence: TGCGCCAGCAGCTTGGCAGGGACTAGCGGGGGGGCCTCCTCCGCGGATACGCAGTATTTT. Its protein product is CASSLAGTSGGASSADTQYF. The chain has TRBV5-1 and TRBJ2-3; 16 bases align to TRBD2. The germline V gene encodes CDR1 SGHRS and CDR2 YFSETQ. The CDR3 is made up of 20 amino acids. V was pared by 0 bases and J by 6 bases, with 13 bases of the junction left unmatched.